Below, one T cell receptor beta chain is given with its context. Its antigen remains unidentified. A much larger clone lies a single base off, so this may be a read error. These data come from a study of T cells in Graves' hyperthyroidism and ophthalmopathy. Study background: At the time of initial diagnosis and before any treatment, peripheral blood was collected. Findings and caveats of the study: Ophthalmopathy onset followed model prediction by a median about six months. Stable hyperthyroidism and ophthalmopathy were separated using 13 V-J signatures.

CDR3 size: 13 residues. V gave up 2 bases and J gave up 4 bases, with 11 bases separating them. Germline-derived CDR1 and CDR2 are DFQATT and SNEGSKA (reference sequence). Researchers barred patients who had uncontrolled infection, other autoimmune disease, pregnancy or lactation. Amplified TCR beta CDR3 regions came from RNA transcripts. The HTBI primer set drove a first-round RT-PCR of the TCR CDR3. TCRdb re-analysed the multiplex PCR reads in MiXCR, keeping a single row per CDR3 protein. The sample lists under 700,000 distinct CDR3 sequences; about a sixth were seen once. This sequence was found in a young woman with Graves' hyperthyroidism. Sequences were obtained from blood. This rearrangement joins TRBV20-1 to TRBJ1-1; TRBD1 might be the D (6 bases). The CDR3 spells CSARYRGSTEAFF. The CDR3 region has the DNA TGCAGTGCTAGATATAGGGGGAGCACTGAAGCTTTCTTT.